Here is one T cell receptor beta chain with its context. Its antigen is not known. The data were obtained in a study of immune evolution from preneoplasia to lung adenocarcinoma. Study summary: HLA loss of heterozygosity: roughly 6.4% AIS, about 15% MIA, 30% to 35% ADC, none AAH.

The data were produced by immunoSEQ multiplex PCR, yet TCRdb's version contains in-frame clones alone and is incomplete. The sample consists of some 15,000 clones, roughly 80% of them appearing once. Study-wide results and limits: T cell clonality was higher in KRAS-mutant than EGFR-mutant or wild-type nodules.

Germline V gene lookup returns CDR1 SQVTM and CDR2 ANQGSEA. The CDR3 loop spans 13 amino acids. V was trimmed by 1 base and J by 7 bases, leaving 13 bases between them. Input material: FFPE minimally invasive lung adenocarcinoma tissue. The receptor's source is a person aged 60-80 years with lung adenocarcinoma. The genes are TRBV29-1 and TRBJ1-2; D uncertain. CDR3 sequence (DNA): TGCAGCGTTGAAGCGCAGGTCAGAGGTGGCTACACCTTC. Its translation: CSVEAQVRGGYTF.